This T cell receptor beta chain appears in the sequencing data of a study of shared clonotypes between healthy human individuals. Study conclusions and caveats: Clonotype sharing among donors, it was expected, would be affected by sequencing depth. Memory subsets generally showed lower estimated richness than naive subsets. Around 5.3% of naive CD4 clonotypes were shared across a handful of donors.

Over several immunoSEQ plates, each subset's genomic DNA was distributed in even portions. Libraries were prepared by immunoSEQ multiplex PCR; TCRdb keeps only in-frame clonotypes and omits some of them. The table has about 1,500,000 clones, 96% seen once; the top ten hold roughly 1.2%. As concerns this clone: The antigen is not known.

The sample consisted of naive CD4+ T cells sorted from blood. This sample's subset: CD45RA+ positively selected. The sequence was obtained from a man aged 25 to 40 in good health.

The CDR3 is CASGQRRLSYNEQFF. CDR3 in DNA: TGTGCCAGCGGGCAACGGAGGCTCTCCTACAATGAGCAGTTCTTC. The V and J genes are TRBV11-1 and TRBJ2-1; the D gene is possibly TRBD2 (5 bases). CDR3 length equals 15 residues. Germline assignment: CDR1 SGHAT and CDR2 FQDESV (reference sequence). V gave up 8 bases and J gave up 0 bases, with 14 bases separating them.